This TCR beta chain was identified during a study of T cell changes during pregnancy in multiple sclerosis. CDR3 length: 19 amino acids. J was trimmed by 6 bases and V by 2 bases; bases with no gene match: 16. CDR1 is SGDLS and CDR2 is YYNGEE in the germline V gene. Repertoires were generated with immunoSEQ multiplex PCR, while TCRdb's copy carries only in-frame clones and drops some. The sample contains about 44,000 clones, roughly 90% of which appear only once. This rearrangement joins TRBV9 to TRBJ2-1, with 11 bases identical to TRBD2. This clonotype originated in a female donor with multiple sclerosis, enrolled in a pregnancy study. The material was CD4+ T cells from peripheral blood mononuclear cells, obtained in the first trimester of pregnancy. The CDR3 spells CASSVWSSGRLIEGNEQFF. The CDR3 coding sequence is TGTGCCAGCAGCGTGTGGTCTAGCGGGAGGTTAATAGAGGGCAATGAGCAGTTCTTC.